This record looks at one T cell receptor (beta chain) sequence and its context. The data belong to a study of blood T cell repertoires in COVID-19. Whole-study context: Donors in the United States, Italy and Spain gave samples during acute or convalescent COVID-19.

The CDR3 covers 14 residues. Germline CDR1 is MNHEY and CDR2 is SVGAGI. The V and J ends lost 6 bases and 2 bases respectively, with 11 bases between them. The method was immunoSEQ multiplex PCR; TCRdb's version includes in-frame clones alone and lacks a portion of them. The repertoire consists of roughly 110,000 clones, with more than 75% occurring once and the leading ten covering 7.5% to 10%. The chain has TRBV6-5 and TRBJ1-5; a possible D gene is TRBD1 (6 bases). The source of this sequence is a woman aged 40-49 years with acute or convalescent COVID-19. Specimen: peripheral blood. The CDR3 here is CASRPGGRNQPQHF. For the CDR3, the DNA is TGTGCCAGCAGACCGGGGGGGCGCAATCAGCCCCAGCATTTT.